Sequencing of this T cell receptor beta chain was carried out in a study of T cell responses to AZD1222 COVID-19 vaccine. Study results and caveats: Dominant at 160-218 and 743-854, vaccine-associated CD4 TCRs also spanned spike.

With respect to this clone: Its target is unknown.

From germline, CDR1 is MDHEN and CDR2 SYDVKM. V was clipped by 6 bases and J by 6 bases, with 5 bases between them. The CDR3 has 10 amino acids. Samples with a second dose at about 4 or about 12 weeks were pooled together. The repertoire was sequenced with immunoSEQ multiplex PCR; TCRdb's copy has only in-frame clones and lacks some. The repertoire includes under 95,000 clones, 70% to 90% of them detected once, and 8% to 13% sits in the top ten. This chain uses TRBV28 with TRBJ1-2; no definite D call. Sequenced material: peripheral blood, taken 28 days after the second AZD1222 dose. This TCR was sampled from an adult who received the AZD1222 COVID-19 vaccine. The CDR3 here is CASSMNGYTF. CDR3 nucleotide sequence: TGTGCCAGCAGCATGAATGGCTACACCTTC.